Listed below are T cell receptor beta chains from one sample, sequenced in a study of graft-versus-host responses after intestinal transplantation. The table came from immunoSEQ multiplex PCR; TCRdb's copy has only in-frame clones and leaves some out. Among tens of thousands of clones listed, roughly 87% were seen once. Sequences were derived from ileum tissue, sampled around 200 days after intestinal transplant. The source of these receptors is a human patient who received an intestinal transplant, so some T cells may come from the graft donor. Each CDR3 is given with its conserved first and last residue. The order of the fields is clone size, CDR3 length, V gene, J gene, D gene, CDR3 DNA, CDR3 protein. A D gene is named only where the DNA matches it firmly. Clone size, where shown, is once, few, many, or a class for clones that have expanded.

.	14	TRBV28	TRBJ2-5	.	TGTGCCAGCAGTTTTATAGCCCCAAAAGAGACCCAGTACTTC	CASSFIAPKETQYF
.	15	TRBV4-1	TRBJ1-2	.	TGCGCCAGCAGCCAAGGATCAGCTACTAACTATGGCTACACCTTC	CASSQGSATNYGYTF
.	17	TRBV7-6	TRBJ2-2	TRBD2	TGTGCCAGCAGCTTACTCCGGGCGGGAGCAAACACCGGGGAGCTGTTTTTT	CASSLLRAGANTGELFF
.	13	TRBV18	TRBJ1-5	.	TGTGCCAGCTCACCACTGGGGTCCCAGCCCCAGCATTTT	CASSPLGSQPQHF
.	16	TRBV7-9	TRBJ2-3	TRBD2	TGTGCCAGCAGCTTTGGACTAGCGGAGGGGTCAGATACGCAGTATTTT	CASSFGLAEGSDTQYF
few	11	TRBV29-1	TRBJ2-1	.	TGCAGCGTGGGCCCCTTCAATGAGCAGTTCTTC	CSVGPFNEQFF
.	16	TRBV28	TRBJ2-1	.	TGTGCCAGCAGTTTATTAGGCTACAACTCCTACAATGAGCAGTTCTTC	CASSLLGYNSYNEQFF
.	15	TRBV7-8	TRBJ1-1	TRBD1	TGTGCCAGCAGCTTTGGACAGGGGAGGAACACTGAAGCTTTCTTT	CASSFGQGRNTEAFF
.	14	TRBV5-1	TRBJ1-6	.	TGCGCCAGCAGGTCGCTGACTCTTAATTCACCCCTCCACTTT	CASRSLTLNSPLHF
.	14	TRBV5-4	TRBJ2-1	.	TGTGCCAGCAGCTTGTCTAGGATGTACAATGAGCAGTTCTTC	CASSLSRMYNEQFF
.	13	TRBV2	TRBJ2-5	.	TGTGCCAGCAGTGTTGGATACCAAGAGACCCAGTACTTC	CASSVGYQETQYF
.	18	TRBV9	TRBJ2-3	TRBD2	TGTGCCAGCAGCGAGGGACTAGCGGGACGAACTAGCACAGATACGCAGTATTTT	CASSEGLAGRTSTDTQYF
once	16	TRBV5-1	TRBJ2-5	.	TGCGCCAGCAGCTTGGCCTCTTTATCGGGGATGGAGACCCAGTACTTC	CASSLASLSGMETQYF
.	13	TRBV7-9	TRBJ2-7	.	TGTGCCAGCAGCTTAGGTCTGGGCTACGAGCAGTACTTC	CASSLGLGYEQYF
.	13	TRBV19	TRBJ1-2	.	TGTGCCAGTGGAAAAGACATCAACTATGGCTACACCTTC	CASGKDINYGYTF
.	13	TRBV5-4	TRBJ2-5	.	TGTGCCAGCGGGAAACAGGGACAAGAGACCCAGTACTTC	CASGKQGQETQYF
.	16	TRBV9	TRBJ2-5	TRBD1	TGTGCCAGCAGCCCCCACGGGGACAGGCCCAAAGAGACCCAGTACTTC	CASSPHGDRPKETQYF
.	13	TRBV7-9	TRBJ2-3	.	TGTGCCAGCAGCCGAACTAGCACAGATACGCAGTATTTT	CASSRTSTDTQYF
.	16	TRBV29-1	TRBJ2-1	TRBD1	TGCAGCGTTGAAAAGGAGGACAGGGGGCTTAGAGATGAGCAGTTCTTC	CSVEKEDRGLRDEQFF
once	14	TRBV4-1	TRBJ1-4	.	TGCGCCAGCAGCCTTCAGGTCGATGGTGAAAAACTGTTTTTT	CASSLQVDGEKLFF
.	13	TRBV6-5	TRBJ2-7	.	TGTGCCAGCACCCCCCAGGGGCTTAGTGAGCAGTACTTC	CASTPQGLSEQYF